The 29 T cell receptor beta chains given below trace back to one sample, sequenced in a study of blood T cell repertoires in COVID-19. TCRdb keeps only in-frame clones here, not all; method: immunoSEQ multiplex PCR. This table has some 490,000 clones, approximately 85% appearing once. Sequenced: peripheral blood. The receptor set was obtained from a human donor in a cohort sampled during active COVID-19.

Written as DNA, the CDR3 is TGTGCCAGCAGCCAAACTGGCGGAGGACCTAGCACAGATACGCAGTATTTT. It encodes CASSQTGGGPSTDTQYF. V is TRBV3-1 (or the pseudogene TRBV3-2) and J is TRBJ2-3, with D possibly TRBD2 on 5 matching bases. Between the trimmed V and J ends, which lost 2 bases and 0 bases, there was a span of 15 bases. This CDR3 is 17 amino acids long. Germline-derived CDR1 and CDR2 are LGHDT and YNNKEL (reference sequence).

A single count supports this clone. The sample contains more than one DNA sequence encoding this CDR3. V usage is TRBV6-6 and J usage is TRBJ2-7; 8 nucleotides match TRBD1. This CDR3 region has 16 residues. Looked up from germline, CDR1 is MNHNY and CDR2 is SVGAGI (reference sequence). The V gene end was trimmed by 0 bases and the J gene end by 0 bases; junction bases not matched to a gene: 4. CDR3 DNA: TGTGCCAGCAGTTACTCGCGACAGGGGAGCTCCTACGAGCAGTACTTC. Its translation: CASSYSRQGSSYEQYF.

The V call is TRBV6-5, the J call TRBJ2-1, with TRBD1 matching over 12 bases. The germline V gene has CDR1 MNHEY and CDR2 SVGAGI. The CDR3 extends over 16 amino acids. V lost 4 bases and J lost 6; bases outside the gene matches: 7. The CDR3 nucleotides are TGTGCCAGCAGTTCATCCGGGACAGGGGGCTTCAATGAGCAGTTCTTC. This codes for CASSSSGTGGFNEQFF.

The chain has TRBV27 and TRBJ2-5, with 8 bases matching TRBD2. Germline V gene sequence: CDR1 MNHEY, CDR2 SMNVEV (reference sequence). The CDR3 runs 14 residues. V gave up 1 base and J gave up 3 bases; unmatched junction bases: 1. This CDR3 is CASSLFGREETQYF. The CDR3 bases are TGTGCCAGCAGTTTATTCGGGAGGGAAGAGACCCAGTACTTC.

This clone was observed a single time. The rearrangement joins TRBV18 to TRBJ1-1; D might be TRBD1 (5 bases). The V and J ends lost 2 bases and 3 bases respectively, with 13 bases between them. The V gene's germline CDR1 is KGHSH and CDR2 LQKENI. The CDR3 contains 15 residues. The CDR3 loop is CASSPSHSGDTEAFF. CDR3 nucleotide sequence: TGTGCCAGCTCACCATCACATTCGGGGGACACTGAAGCTTTCTTT.

The chain recombines TRBV7-9 with TRBJ1-3; D perhaps matches TRBD1 (6 bases). The CDR3 covers 16 residues. With 0 bases removed from V and 3 bases from J, the gap between germline ends came to 12 bases. Germline V gene sequence: CDR1 SEHNR, CDR2 FQNEAQ (reference sequence). The CDR3 DNA follows: TGTGCCAGCAGCTTAGCAGTCGGGACATATGGAAACACCATATATTTT. Residues: CASSLAVGTYGNTIYF.

V gene TRBV10-1 combines with J gene TRBJ1-5; D may be TRBD1 (5 bases). The V and J ends lost 5 bases and 4 bases respectively, with 12 bases between them. Looked up from germline, CDR1 is WNHNN and CDR2 is SYGVQD (reference sequence). The CDR3 is 14 amino acids. The CDR3 bases are TGCGCCAGCAGTATGACAGCTCTAAATCAGCCCCAGCATTTT. It is translated as CASSMTALNQPQHF.

The V and J genes are TRBV5-6 and TRBJ2-2; TRBD2 matches at 8 bases. V lost 3 bases to trimming and J lost 6 bases; unmatched junction nucleotides: 10. This CDR3 spans 16 amino acids. Germline V gene lookup returns CDR1 SGHDT and CDR2 YYEEEE. This CDR3 is CASSSPSGRVAGELFF. The CDR3 DNA follows: TGTGCCAGCAGCTCCCCCAGCGGGAGAGTAGCCGGGGAGCTGTTTTTT.

CDR3 region: CASSLIWYRTVESEAFF. In DNA, the CDR3 is TGTGCCAGCAGTTTAATTTGGTATAGAACAGTCGAGTCTGAAGCTTTCTTT. The J gene is TRBJ1-1, the V gene TRBV28, with D hard to call. Looked up from germline, CDR1 is MDHEN and CDR2 is SYDVKM. CDR3 length: 17 amino acids. The ends were cut back, 2 bases at V and 6 bases at J, with 22 bases in the middle.

Remarks on this clone: Other DNA sequences in the sample encode the same CDR3. The V call is TRBV7-9, the J call TRBJ1-1; the match to TRBD1 covers 11 bases. CDR3 length: 16 residues. Germline trimming cut 5 bases from V and 0 bases from J; bases unmatched to any gene: 5. The germline CDR1 and CDR2 sequences are SEHNR and FQNEAQ (reference sequence). Written as DNA, the CDR3 is TGTGCCAGCAGCCCGTGGGACAGGGGGATGAACACTGAAGCTTTCTTT. Amino acids: CASSPWDRGMNTEAFF.

The V gene is TRBV24-1, the J gene TRBJ1-5, with a weak D call TRBD1 (6 bases). From germline, CDR1 is KGHDR and CDR2 SFDVKD. With 2 bases removed from V and 4 bases from J, the gap between germline ends came to 17 bases. This CDR3 has 17 residues. This chain's CDR3 is CATSDSRQGPMNQPQHF. CDR3 in DNA: TGTGCCACCAGTGATTCCAGGCAGGGGCCGATGAATCAGCCCCAGCATTTT.

The chain joins TRBV6-5 to TRBJ2-7, with TRBD2 matching 9 bases. Trimming removed 6 bases from V and 2 bases from J; junction bases left unmatched: 8. The CDR3 has 15 residues. Germline V CDR1 and CDR2: MNHEY, SVGAGI. CDR3 sequence reads: CASRTGASGAYEQYF. The CDR3, as DNA: TGTGCCAGCAGGACGGGGGCTAGCGGGGCCTACGAGCAGTACTTC.

This chain connects TRBV5-1 to TRBJ2-1, with TRBD2 matching 7 bases. This CDR3 is built from 15 residues. V shed 6 bases, J shed 3 bases, and the junction held 9 bases outside the gene matches. Per germline, CDR1 SGHRS and CDR2 YFSETQ. The CDR3: CASNPLADNYNEQFF. DNA for the CDR3: TGCGCCAGCAATCCCCTAGCGGACAACTACAATGAGCAGTTCTTC.

The rearrangement joins TRBV14 to TRBJ2-1; 10 bases map to TRBD2. The germline CDR1 and CDR2 sequences are SGHDN and FVKESK. The CDR3 is 16 amino acids. With 3 bases clipped from V and 8 bases from J, the junction kept 10 bases outside the gene matches. CDR3 in amino acids: CASSHGVAGGLDEQFF. In DNA, the CDR3 is TGTGCCAGCAGCCATGGGGTAGCGGGAGGTCTCGATGAGCAGTTCTTC.

The table lists this clone with a count of one. V gene TRBV5-5 combines with J gene TRBJ2-5; 8 nucleotides align to TRBD2. The CDR3 loop spans 17 amino acids. J gave up 2 bases and V 1 base, and 10 bases lay outside the gene matches. Germline V gives CDR1 SGHKS, CDR2 YYEKEE (reference sequence). This CDR3 is CASSLQIVGTRQETQYF. In DNA, the CDR3 is TGTGCCAGCAGCTTGCAGATTGTAGGGACTAGGCAAGAGACCCAGTACTTC.

V gene TRBV7-9 combines with J gene TRBJ2-1; D remains unclear. Germline values: CDR1 SEHNR, CDR2 FQNEAQ (reference sequence). Trimming pared 5 bases from V and 6 bases from J, leaving 14 bases between. This CDR3 spans 14 amino acids. The CDR3 loop reads CASSAAETGNEQFF. In DNA form, the CDR3 reads TGTGCCAGCAGCGCCGCCGAGACGGGCAATGAGCAGTTCTTC. Using reference TRBV7-9 and TRBJ2-1 for the parts outside the CDR3, the full variable domain is DTGVSQNPRHKITKRGQNVTFRCDPISEHNRLYWYRQTLGQGPEFLTYFQNEAQLEKSRLLSDRFSAERPKGSFSTLEIQRTEQGDSAMYLCASSAAETGNEQFFGPGTRLTVL.

The chain carries TRBV7-3 and TRBJ2-3; D may be TRBD2 (6 bases). V lost 2 bases and J 5 bases, leaving 17 bases between the germline ends. Germline V gene sequence: CDR1 SGHTA, CDR2 FQGTGA. The CDR3 spans 16 residues. The CDR3: CASSLLTGSGRDTQYF. The CDR3 DNA follows: TGTGCCAGCAGCTTATTGACTGGTAGCGGTAGAGATACGCAGTATTTT.

The chain is built from TRBV30 and TRBJ2-1; no reliable D call. V shed 5 bases and J shed 9 bases, with 8 bases lying between them. The CDR3 spans 10 residues. CDR1 is GTSNPN, CDR2 SVGIG, per germline (reference sequence). CDR3 in amino acids: CAWAKSEQFF. CDR3 bases: TGTGCCTGGGCTAAAAGTGAGCAGTTCTTC.

V is TRBV11-2 and J is TRBJ1-6; D might be TRBD1 (5 bases). The CDR3 sequence is 15 residues long. Germline assignment: CDR1 SGHAT and CDR2 FQNNGV. The germline V and J ends were trimmed by 7 bases and 5 bases, with 15 bases remaining between them. CDR3: CASTPPPGHNSPLHF. The CDR3 nucleotides read TGTGCCAGCACTCCTCCCCCAGGGCATAATTCACCCCTCCACTTT.

This rearrangement joins TRBV19 to TRBJ1-1; 10 nucleotides agree with TRBD1. Losses at the gene ends were 6 bases for V and 12 bases for J; bases not matched to a gene: 16. Germline values: CDR1 LNHDA, CDR2 SQIVND (reference sequence). CDR3 length equals 15 residues. This CDR3 reads CASSPGTGDRTGPFF. Written as DNA, the CDR3 is TGTGCCAGTAGCCCTGGGACAGGGGATCGAACGGGGCCTTTCTTT.

The chain joins TRBV28 to TRBJ2-1; 13 positions match TRBD2. V lost 5 bases to trimming and J lost 7 bases; unmatched junction nucleotides: 5. The CDR3 sequence is 15 residues long. CDR1 is MDHEN and CDR2 is SYDVKM in the germline V gene. The CDR3 sequence: CASSRLAGGTNEQFF. In DNA form, the CDR3 reads TGTGCCAGCAGTAGACTAGCGGGAGGTACGAATGAGCAGTTCTTC.

This chain connects TRBV4-2 to TRBJ2-1; TRBD2 aligns across 8 bases. Germline V gives CDR1 LGHNA, CDR2 YNFKEQ. V lost 4 bases to trimming and J lost 4 bases; unmatched junction nucleotides: 12. CDR3 length equals 17 residues. The CDR3 DNA follows: TGTGCCAGCAGCCTGACTTCCGCGGGAGGAGGTTACAATGAGCAGTTCTTC. It translates to CASSLTSAGGGYNEQFF.

V usage is TRBV10-3 and J usage is TRBJ2-5; 7 bases align to TRBD1. After removal of 0 bases from V and 0 bases from J, the junction contained 4 bases not matched to a gene. In germline, CDR1 is ENHRY, CDR2 SYGVKD. The CDR3 runs 16 residues. This CDR3 reads CAISESGQGDQETQYF. The DNA of the CDR3 is TGTGCCATCAGTGAGTCTGGTCAGGGGGACCAAGAGACCCAGTACTTC.

The gene calls are TRBV9 and TRBJ2-2; 7 nucleotides line up with TRBD2. J was trimmed by 8 bases and V by 0 bases; bases with no gene match: 7. Germline loops: CDR1 SGDLS, CDR2 YYNGEE. This CDR3 contains 15 residues. As DNA, the CDR3 is TGTGCCAGCAGCGTAGCGGCGGGAGAGTGGGGGGAGCTGTTTTTT. This encodes CASSVAAGEWGELFF.

The chain combines TRBV28 with TRBJ1-5; D gene unclear. Germline lookup yields CDR1 MDHEN and CDR2 SYDVKM. CDR3 length equals 14 residues. Trimming shortened V by 5 bases and J by 2 bases, and 10 bases separated the two germline ends. The CDR3 coding sequence is TGTGCCAGCAGTCCTTTGGCGGGCAATCAGCCCCAGCATTTT. Translated: CASSPLAGNQPQHF.

In this sample, this clone turned up a few times. The chain links TRBV19 to TRBJ1-2; D might be TRBD1 (5 bases). Germline loops: CDR1 LNHDA, CDR2 SQIVND (reference sequence). This CDR3 contains 16 residues. Trimming stripped 4 bases from V and 8 bases from J, with 23 bases between. CDR3 DNA sequence: TGTGCCAGTAGTAACCCCCCGGGACTCCCCGCTCAAGGCTACACCTTC. Amino acid sequence: CASSNPPGLPAQGYTF.

The chain links TRBV7-8 to TRBJ2-3; 8 bases fit TRBD2. V was clipped by 5 bases and J by 12 bases; unmatched bases: 7. The CDR3 loop spans 12 amino acids. Per germline, CDR1 SGHVS and CDR2 FQNEAQ. The CDR3 protein is CASSAAGGFQYF. DNA of the CDR3: TGTGCCAGCAGCGCCGCGGGAGGCTTCCAGTATTTT.

This chain's CDR3 is CASSPGQRGDTEAFF. The CDR3, as DNA: TGTGCCAGCAGCCCGGGACAGCGGGGGGACACTGAAGCTTTCTTT. The chain couples TRBV6-5 to TRBJ1-1, with 7 positions matching TRBD1. This CDR3 region has 15 residues. J was trimmed by 3 bases and V by 6 bases; bases with no gene match: 10. Germline V gene data show CDR1 as MNHEY and CDR2 as SVGAGI.

This chain uses TRBV18 with TRBJ1-4; 8 bases agree with TRBD1. The germline V gene encodes CDR1 KGHSH and CDR2 LQKENI. The V segment lost 5 bases and the J segment 4 bases; nucleotides outside the gene matches: 6. The CDR3 extends over 15 amino acids. The CDR3 spells CASSDQGAGNEKLFF. CDR3 coding DNA: TGTGCCAGCTCAGACCAGGGGGCTGGTAATGAAAAACTGTTTTTT.